In this sample, the clone carrying this T cell receptor beta chain turned up many times. What was amplified from RNA transcripts were TCR beta CDR3 regions. A set of HTBI primers served as the primers for a first-round RT-PCR of the TCR CDR3. A single record per CDR3 protein comes from TCRdb applying MiXCR to the multiplex PCR reads. Among roughly 280,000 distinct CDR3 sequences listed, more than 15% were seen once. This CDR3 has 13 amino acids. Trimming at V came to 8 bases and at J to 4 bases, leaving 2 bases not matched to a gene. The germline CDR1 and CDR2 sequences are MDHEN and SYDVKM. These data come from a study of T cells in Graves' hyperthyroidism and ophthalmopathy.

Specimen: blood. The chain links TRBV28 to TRBJ2-1, with 10 bases identical to TRBD1. The TCR comes from a woman aged 55-70 years with Graves' ophthalmopathy. The CDR3 sequence: CASRTGGYNEQFF. The CDR3 DNA reads as TGTGCCAGCCGGACAGGGGGTTACAATGAGCAGTTCTTC.